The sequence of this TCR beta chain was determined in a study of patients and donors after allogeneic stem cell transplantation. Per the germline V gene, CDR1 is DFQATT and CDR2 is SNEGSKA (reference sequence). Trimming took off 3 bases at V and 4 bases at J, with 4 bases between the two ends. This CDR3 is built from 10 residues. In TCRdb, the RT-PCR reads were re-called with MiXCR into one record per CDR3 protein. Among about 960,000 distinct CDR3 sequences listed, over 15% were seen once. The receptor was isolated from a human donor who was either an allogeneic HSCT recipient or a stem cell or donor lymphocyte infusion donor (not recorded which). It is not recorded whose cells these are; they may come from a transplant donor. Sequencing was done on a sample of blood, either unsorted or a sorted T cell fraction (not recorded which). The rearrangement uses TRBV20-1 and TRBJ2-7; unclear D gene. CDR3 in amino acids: CSARWYEQYF. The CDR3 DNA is TGCAGTGCTAGGTGGTACGAGCAGTACTTC.